One sample yielded the 25 T cell receptor beta chains listed below, sequenced in a study of OX40 agonist ivuxolimab in advanced cancers. Data came from immunoSEQ multiplex PCR; TCRdb stores just in-frame clones and leaves some out. The table lists about 62,000 clones, roughly 85% of them singletons. The sequencing used CD4+ or CD8+ T cells sorted from blood, collected in a trial of the OX40 agonist ivuxolimab. The receptors were gathered from an adult with an advanced solid tumor such as melanoma, head and neck, liver or kidney cancer.

This clone was seen only a few times. The CDR3 DNA follows: TGTGCCAGCAGTCACCTTCAGACAGGGGATAATGAAAAACTGTTTTTT. It translates to CASSHLQTGDNEKLFF. The rearrangement joins TRBV28 to TRBJ1-4, with 8 bases aligning to TRBD1. CDR1 is MDHEN and CDR2 is SYDVKM in the germline V gene. This CDR3 has 16 residues. The V gene end was trimmed by 5 bases and the J gene end by 4 bases; junction bases not matched to a gene: 9.

The chain has TRBV10-3 and TRBJ2-2; D ambiguous. Trimming took 0 bases from V and 1 from J, leaving 3 bases between them. Germline V gene lookup returns CDR1 ENHRY and CDR2 SYGVKD. The CDR3 totals 14 residues. CDR3 DNA sequence: TGTGCCATCAGTGAGTCTTGGAACACCGGGGAGCTGTTTTTT. Its protein product is CAISESWNTGELFF.

V and J are TRBV5-4 and TRBJ1-2; 9 positions agree with TRBD1. Unmatched junction bases numbered 4, after V lost 2 bases and J lost 5 bases. CDR1 is SGHNT, CDR2 YYREEE, per germline (reference sequence). The CDR3 loop spans 14 amino acids. CDR3 nucleotides: TGTGCCAGCAGCTTACAGGGGGCAGGGTATGGCTACACCTTC. Translated: CASSLQGAGYGYTF.

This sequence joins TRBV10-1 and TRBJ2-1; 9 bases are a match to TRBD2. This CDR3 comprises 24 residues. J lost 4 bases, V lost 6 bases, and 34 bases had no gene match. CDR1 is WNHNN, CDR2 SYGVQD, per germline (reference sequence). The CDR3 spells CASSERRAAPWGPVTSGHYNEQFF. CDR3 nucleotides: TGCGCCAGCAGCGAGAGGCGGGCAGCCCCGTGGGGCCCCGTGACTAGCGGCCATTACAATGAGCAGTTCTTC.

The chain uses TRBV11-2 and TRBJ2-5, with no clear D. Trimming pared 1 base from V and 4 bases from J, leaving 1 base between. The germline gives CDR1 SGHAT, CDR2 FQNNGV. This CDR3 spans 11 amino acids. In nucleotides, the CDR3 is TGTGCCAGCAGCTTAGGAGAGACCCAGTACTTC. This translates into CASSLGETQYF.

This rearrangement joins TRBV11-2 to TRBJ2-2; TRBD1 matches 8 bases. Trimming cost V 2 bases and J 1 base; bases outside gene matches: 3. Germline loops: CDR1 SGHAT, CDR2 FQNNGV. This CDR3 contains 16 residues. The CDR3 nucleotides are TGTGCCAGCAGCTTAAAGGACAGGGTGAACACCGGGGAGCTGTTTTTT. Translation: CASSLKDRVNTGELFF.

The chain combines TRBV13 with TRBJ2-1, with 8 bases identical to TRBD1. The V and J ends lost 5 bases and 3 bases, in that order; junction bases with no gene match: 9. Germline CDR1 PRHDT, CDR2 FYEKMQ (reference sequence). The CDR3 runs to 16 residues. CDR3 loop: CASSPEDRGNYNEQFF. CDR3 nucleotides: TGTGCCAGCAGCCCGGAAGACAGGGGAAACTACAATGAGCAGTTCTTC.

A word on this clone: Distinct nucleotide sequences in the sample also encode this CDR3. The chain uses TRBV28 and TRBJ2-7; possibly TRBD1 or TRBD2 for D (5 bases each). CDR1 and CDR2 (germline): MDHEN, SYDVKM. CDR3 size: 13 residues. The V and J ends lost 2 bases and 2 bases respectively, with 7 bases between them. Here the CDR3 DNA reads TGTGCCAGCAGTTTAAGGGGACCCTACGAGCAGTACTTC. Its protein product is CASSLRGPYEQYF. Full variable domain (outside the CDR3, taken from reference TRBV28 and TRBJ2-7): DVKVTQSSRYLVKRTGEKVFLECVQDMDHENMFWYRQDPGLGLRLIYFSYDVKMKEKGDIPEGYSVSREKKERFSLILESASTNQTSMYLCASSLRGPYEQYFGPGTRLTVT.

The rearrangement uses TRBV4-1 and TRBJ2-1; D possibly corresponds to TRBD2 (6 bases). From germline, CDR1 is MGHRA and CDR2 YSYEKL. Trimming left V 0 bases short and J 4 bases short, with 10 bases between. This CDR3 spans 15 amino acids. CDR3 in amino acids: CASSQEGGEYNEQFF. Written as DNA, the CDR3 is TGCGCCAGCAGCCAAGAGGGGGGAGAGTACAATGAGCAGTTCTTC.

The chain employs TRBV29-1 and TRBJ2-1, with D perhaps matching TRBD1 or TRBD2 (6 bases each). This CDR3 region has 14 residues. Between the trimmed V and J ends, which lost 5 bases and 7 bases, there was a span of 18 bases. Germline lookup yields CDR1 SQVTM and CDR2 ANQGSEA. The CDR3 sequence is CSVTGTRRVNEQFF. The CDR3, as DNA: TGCAGCGTTACAGGGACTCGCAGAGTGAATGAGCAGTTCTTC.

The chain uses TRBV9 and TRBJ2-7; D remains unclear. V lost 4 bases, J lost 2 bases, and 10 bases lay in between. CDR3 length: 13 residues. Per germline, CDR1 SGDLS and CDR2 YYNGEE. The CDR3 protein is CASSPNPTYEQYF. DNA for the CDR3: TGTGCCAGCAGCCCCAACCCTACCTACGAGCAGTACTTC.

V usage is TRBV6-5 and J usage is TRBJ1-1; 9 bases match TRBD1. CDR1 is MNHEY and CDR2 is SVGAGI in the germline V gene. With V trimmed by 8 bases and J by 4 bases, 11 bases remained unmatched. This CDR3 is built from 15 residues. As DNA, the CDR3 is TGTGCCAGCCAATCCGGGACAGGGTTTACCACTGAAGCTTTCTTT. It translates to CASQSGTGFTTEAFF.

This chain connects TRBV2 to TRBJ2-3; possibly TRBD1 for D (5 bases). Germline lookup yields CDR1 SNHLY and CDR2 FYNNEI. The CDR3 totals 11 residues. Trimming cost V 8 bases and J 7 bases, with 10 bases left between them. The DNA of the CDR3 is TGTGCCAGCTCAGGGTTAAATACGCAGTATTTT. The encoded protein is CASSGLNTQYF.

This clone was recorded a few times. This chain's CDR3 is CASSLAQVNSGANVLTF. In DNA, the CDR3 is TGTGCCAGCAGCTTGGCGCAGGTAAACTCTGGGGCCAACGTCCTGACTTTC. The rearrangement joins TRBV5-5 to TRBJ2-6; D is undetermined. The CDR3 loop spans 17 amino acids. The germline V gene has CDR1 SGHKS and CDR2 YYEKEE (reference sequence). Trimming pared 0 bases from V and 0 bases from J, leaving 10 bases between.

The gene calls are TRBV28 and TRBJ1-1; 7 positions agree with TRBD1. This CDR3 region has 14 residues. Germline V gene sequence: CDR1 MDHEN, CDR2 SYDVKM. Trimming cost V 3 bases and J 4 bases; bases outside gene matches: 5. The CDR3 nucleotides read TGTGCCAGCAGTTTCGGGGACAGATTCACTGAAGCTTTCTTT. Its translation is CASSFGDRFTEAFF.

The chain couples TRBV2 to TRBJ1-1; 7 nucleotides match TRBD1. With V trimmed by 4 bases and J by 5 bases, 4 bases remained unmatched. The CDR3 extends over 13 amino acids. CDR1 is SNHLY and CDR2 is FYNNEI in the germline V gene. The chain's CDR3 is CASSGQGPTEAFF. In DNA form, the CDR3 reads TGTGCCAGCAGTGGACAGGGACCGACTGAAGCTTTCTTT.

J is TRBJ1-2 and V is TRBV5-1; D remains ambiguous. The CDR3 totals 14 residues. The V end lost 0 bases, the J end lost 2 bases, and 8 bases lay between the germline ends. Germline loops: CDR1 SGHRS, CDR2 YFSETQ. This chain's CDR3 is CASSLDRANYGYTF. DNA of the CDR3: TGCGCCAGCAGCTTGGACCGGGCCAACTATGGCTACACCTTC.

The rearrangement links TRBV27 to TRBJ2-5; the match to TRBD1 covers 7 bases. There are 15 residues in the CDR3. CDR1 MNHEY and CDR2 SMNVEV come from the germline V gene (reference sequence). V trimming: 7 bases; J trimming: 1 base; junction bases outside the gene matches: 9. The CDR3 nucleotides are TGTGCCAGCAATCAACAGGGGTGGCCCCAAGAGACCCAGTACTTC. This sequence encodes CASNQQGWPQETQYF.

This clone appeared once. V usage is TRBV6-1 and J usage is TRBJ2-2; TRBD1 might be the D (6 bases). The CDR3 is made up of 14 amino acids. Germline lookup yields CDR1 MNHNS and CDR2 SASEGT. V was clipped by 3 bases and J by 7 bases, with 12 bases between them. CDR3: CASSEGATGGELFF. CDR3 coding DNA: TGTGCCAGCAGTGAGGGGGCAACTGGCGGGGAGCTGTTTTTT.

V is TRBV6-1 and J is TRBJ2-3; D gene ambiguous. Per the germline V gene, CDR1 is MNHNS and CDR2 is SASEGT. V was trimmed by 3 bases and J by 4 bases, leaving 8 bases between them. The CDR3 sequence is 13 residues long. The CDR3 DNA sequence: TGTGCCAGCAGTGAGGCTGCCCCAGATACGCAGTATTTT. This translates into CASSEAAPDTQYF.

The J gene is TRBJ2-7, the V gene TRBV5-1; D possibly corresponds to TRBD2 (5 bases). The CDR3 has 14 amino acids. The germline gives CDR1 SGHRS, CDR2 YFSETQ. Between the trimmed V and J ends, which lost 2 bases and 0 bases, there was a span of 9 bases. Written as DNA, the CDR3 is TGCGCCAGCAGCTTATATGGGAGCTCCTACGAGCAGTACTTC. This codes for CASSLYGSSYEQYF.

The chain couples TRBV9 to TRBJ1-5; maybe TRBD1 (5 bases). The CDR3 is 14 residues long. The germline V gene encodes CDR1 SGDLS and CDR2 YYNGEE. V lost 0 bases and J lost 7, with 11 bases in between. This CDR3 is CASSVGGANQPQHF. The CDR3, as DNA: TGTGCCAGCAGCGTAGGAGGGGCTAACCAGCCCCAGCATTTT.

This clone was counted a few times. The chain couples TRBV10-3 to TRBJ2-7; D is undetermined. CDR3 length: 14 residues. Germline V gene lookup returns CDR1 ENHRY and CDR2 SYGVKD. The ends were cut back, 0 bases at V and 5 bases at J, with 11 bases in the middle. CDR3 in amino acids: CAISESGTANEQYF. CDR3 sequence (DNA): TGTGCCATCAGTGAGTCTGGTACGGCGAACGAGCAGTACTTC.

The chain is built from TRBV28 and TRBJ1-1, with 8 bases aligning to TRBD1. CDR3 length: 16 amino acids. Trimming took 6 bases from V and 1 from J; bases not matched to a gene: 10. The V gene's germline CDR1 is MDHEN and CDR2 SYDVKM. For the CDR3, the DNA is TGTGCCAGCAGAAGACAGGGGATAACTTGGAACACTGAAGCTTTCTTT. Encoded protein: CASRRQGITWNTEAFF.

The J gene is TRBJ1-2, the V gene TRBV6-1; the D is unclear. Trimming stripped 7 bases from V and 3 bases from J, with 0 bases between. There are 9 residues in the CDR3. CDR1 and CDR2 from the germline V gene are MNHNS and SASEGT. Here the CDR3 DNA reads TGTGCCAGCAACTATGGCTACACCTTC. Translating gives CASNYGYTF.